The sequence of this TCR beta chain was determined in a study of metastatic and nonmetastatic thyroid tumors. The wider study: Across peripheral blood and tumor or nodule tissue samples taken from malignant and benign thyroid patients, the repertoires were compared with one another.

V was trimmed by 9 bases and J by 1 base, leaving 16 bases between them. The germline gives CDR1 MNHNS, CDR2 SASEGT. The CDR3 sequence is 14 residues long. Per the original data handling: Clinicopathological groups of papillary thyroid cancer showed CDR3 differences that were used to build a distant-metastasis classifier. TCRdb reanalyzed the PCR reads via MiXCR. None of the V and J calls come from the authors' own analysis; TCRdb made them. The data show 45,000 or so clones, with roughly 15% seen just once and 20% to 25% held by the top ten. Thyroid surgery took place with no prior treatment in any patient. Study-level findings and limits: As reported, TCR beta diversity in blood and tumor was significantly higher in malignant thyroid tumors than in benign nodules.

This clone showed up many times. What it binds is not known. This receptor was identified in a female donor with papillary thyroid cancer or a benign thyroid nodule (not recorded which). Some clones in this sample may be carry-over from other donors' samples. The genes are TRBV6-1 and TRBJ2-7; a possible D gene is TRBD2 (6 bases). Sequencing used blood. CDR3 protein: CASMGGIDSYEQYF. CDR3 in DNA: TGTGCCAGTATGGGGGGAATTGATTCCTACGAGCAGTACTTC.